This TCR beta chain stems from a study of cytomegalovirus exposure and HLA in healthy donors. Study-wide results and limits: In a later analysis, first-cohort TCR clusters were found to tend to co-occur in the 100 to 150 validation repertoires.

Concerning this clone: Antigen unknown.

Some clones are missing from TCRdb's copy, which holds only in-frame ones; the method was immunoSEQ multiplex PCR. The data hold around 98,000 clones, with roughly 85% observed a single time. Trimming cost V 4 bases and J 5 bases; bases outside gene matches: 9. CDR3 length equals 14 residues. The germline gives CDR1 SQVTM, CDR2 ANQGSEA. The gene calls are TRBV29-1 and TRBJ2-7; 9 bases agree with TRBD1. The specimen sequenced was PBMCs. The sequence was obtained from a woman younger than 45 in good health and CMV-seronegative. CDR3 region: CSVGGSGQGHEQYF. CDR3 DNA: TGCAGCGTTGGAGGATCGGGACAGGGCCACGAGCAGTACTTC.